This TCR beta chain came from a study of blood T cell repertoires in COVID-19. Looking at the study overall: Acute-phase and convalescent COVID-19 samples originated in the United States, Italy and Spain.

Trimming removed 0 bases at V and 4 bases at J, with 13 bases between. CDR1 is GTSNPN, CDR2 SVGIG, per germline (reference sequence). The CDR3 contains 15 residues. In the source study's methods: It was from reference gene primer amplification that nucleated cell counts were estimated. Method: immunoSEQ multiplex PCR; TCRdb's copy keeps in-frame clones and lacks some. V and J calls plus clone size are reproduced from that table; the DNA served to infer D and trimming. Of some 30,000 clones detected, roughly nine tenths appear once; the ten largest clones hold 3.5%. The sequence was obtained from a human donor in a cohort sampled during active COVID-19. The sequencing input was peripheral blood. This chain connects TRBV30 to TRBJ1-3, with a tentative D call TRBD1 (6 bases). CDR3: CAWSVGGAAGNTIYF. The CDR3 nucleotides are TGTGCCTGGAGTGTAGGGGGGGCGGCAGGAAACACCATATATTTT.